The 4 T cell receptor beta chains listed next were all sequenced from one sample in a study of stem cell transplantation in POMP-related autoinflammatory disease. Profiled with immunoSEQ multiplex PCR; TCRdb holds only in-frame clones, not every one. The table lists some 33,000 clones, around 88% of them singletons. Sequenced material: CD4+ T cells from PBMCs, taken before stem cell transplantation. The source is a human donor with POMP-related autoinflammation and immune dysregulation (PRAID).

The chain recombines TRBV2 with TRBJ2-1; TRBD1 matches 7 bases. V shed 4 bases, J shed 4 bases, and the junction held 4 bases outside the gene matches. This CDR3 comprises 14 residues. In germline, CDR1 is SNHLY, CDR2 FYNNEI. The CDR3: CASSVGTAYNEQFF. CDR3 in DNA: TGTGCCAGCAGTGTCGGGACAGCTTACAATGAGCAGTTCTTC.

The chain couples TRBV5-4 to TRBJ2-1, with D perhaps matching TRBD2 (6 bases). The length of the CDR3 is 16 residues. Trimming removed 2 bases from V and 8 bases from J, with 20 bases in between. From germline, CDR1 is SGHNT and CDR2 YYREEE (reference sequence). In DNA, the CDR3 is TGTGCCAGCAGCTTACTACTAGCTAGCTTCCAGGATGAGCAGTTCTTC. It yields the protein CASSLLLASFQDEQFF.

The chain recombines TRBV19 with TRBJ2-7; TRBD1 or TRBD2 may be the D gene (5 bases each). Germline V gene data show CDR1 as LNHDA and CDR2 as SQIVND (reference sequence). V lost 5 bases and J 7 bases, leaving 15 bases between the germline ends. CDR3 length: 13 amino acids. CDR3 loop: CASSLARGEEQYF. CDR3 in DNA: TGTGCCAGTAGTCTAGCAAGGGGAGAGGAGCAGTACTTC.

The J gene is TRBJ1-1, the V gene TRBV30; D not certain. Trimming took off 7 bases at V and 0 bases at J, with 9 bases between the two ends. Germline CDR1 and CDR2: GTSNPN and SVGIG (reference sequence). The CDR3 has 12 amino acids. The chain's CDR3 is CASSSMNTEAFF. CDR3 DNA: TGTGCCTCCTCCTCCATGAACACTGAAGCTTTCTTT.